This T cell receptor beta chain was documented in a study of monozygotic twins with inflammatory bowel disease. The germline gives CDR1 SGDLS, CDR2 YYNGEE. The CDR3 runs 16 residues. TCRdb reprocessed the 5' RACE reads; each CDR3 protein has one entry and no DNA is given. There are a few hundred thousand distinct CDR3 sequences in the sample, with roughly 2.6% held by the top ten. Material for sequencing was blood. The rearrangement uses TRBV9 and TRBJ2-7; as DNA is missing, the TRBD1 call by TCRdb cannot be tested. The clonotype was recovered from a human donor with ulcerative colitis or Crohn's disease, or a healthy co-twin of an affected twin (not recorded which). CDR3 sequence reads: CASSASGGASNYEQYF.